The sequence of this T cell receptor (beta chain) was determined in a study of cytomegalovirus exposure and HLA in healthy donors (dated by TCRdb to the late 2010s). Looking at the study overall: An earlier analysis of several hundred of the donors reported approximately 300 Gb of sequence data and 117 million unique TCR beta sequences obtained from around 180 million T cells. Approximately 300 gigabases of sequencing data and approximately 92 million unique TCR sequences made up an early release that covered nearly 650 HLA-typed donors. The genetic ancestry cluster associated with self-reported Caucasian donors included roughly four fifths of the 398 genotyped donors. The study aimed to test whether signatures of past pathogen exposure could be identified by cataloging public T cell receptors. The study used immunosequencing to profile the T cell repertoires of approximately 640 subjects and linked those repertoires to cytomegalovirus serostatus. In addition to the first cohort of around 670 subjects, a separate validation cohort of 100 to 150 different subjects was used. To predict cytomegalovirus infection status, the study combined high-throughput TCR immunosequencing, statistical association of individual TCRs with disease status, and machine learning. In a later analysis, previously published TCR beta repertoires from 666 donors were re-analyzed and high-resolution HLA genotyping was added so that TCR occurrence patterns could be studied. The later analysis used no new phenotypic data to find candidate immune exposures, relying instead on TCR beta sequences and their occurrence across donors. To decide whether each TCR beta V gene segment behaved as functional or pseudogenic, an earlier analysis of fewer than 750 of the donors relied on high-throughput TCR beta sequencing. Alongside the repertoire data, information on donor age, sex, ethnicity and CMV serostatus was compiled. In a later genetic analysis, genome-wide SNP genotypes for 398 of the 666 donors were used, and that subset was treated as a discovery cohort. Every repertoire in the discovery cohort had been generated on one and the same sequencing platform. HLA typing covered class I and class II loci at four-digit resolution. Typing coverage differed by locus: A, B, C, DRB1 and DQB1 were typed in roughly 620-640 donors, DQA1 in roughly 510, DPA1 in nearly 610, and DPB1 in roughly 450. Roughly five DR-DQ haplotypes were treated as single units for association and clustering because of strong linkage in the cohort. Among 398 genotyped donors of the cohort, an average of about 240,000 unique TCR beta nucleotide sequences were sequenced per donor, roughly 18% of them non-productive.

Trimming removed 6 bases from V and 4 bases from J; the gene matches leave 9 bases unexplained. Looking up the germline V gene yields CDR1 MNHNS and CDR2 SASEGT. The CDR3, cysteine through phenylalanine, is 15 amino acids long. The only DNA kept is the CDR3, 45 bases in frame from the first base. The protocol used for the library was the immunoSEQ multiplex PCR assay. The multiplex PCR relied on a mix of 60 forward primers for TCR Vbeta segments and 13 reverse primers for TCR Jbeta segments. The CDR3 region of rearranged TCR beta genes was amplified from genomic DNA by a multiplex PCR assay. Amplified TCR beta libraries were sequenced as 87-base-pair reads on the Illumina HiSeq System. Processing in the source paper ran as follows. A later analysis counted about 80 million unique TCR beta chains across the 500 to 850 repertoires, and roughly 11 million of these chains were shared by at least two donors. Raw reads were error-corrected and collapsed into unique sequences by a nearest-neighbor algorithm in which closely related sequences were merged to remove PCR and sequencing errors. To assign V, D and J gene segments, CDR3 sequences were aligned to IMGT reference sequences. For a sequence to be retained, a match of at least six nucleotides was required to both a V gene segment and a J gene segment. Rearrangements were classified as productive when the CDR3 lacked stop codons and remained in frame with V and J, and all other rearrangements were classified as non-productive. CDR3 was defined according to IMGT convention as the region running from the second conserved V-encoded cysteine to the conserved J-encoded phenylalanine. The earlier analysis of some 600 of the donors excluded sequences that lacked an unambiguous match to a single V gene segment. In an earlier analysis of 587 of the donors, V segments were called functional above 56.7% productive rearrangements and were called segregating when the between-donor standard deviation exceeded 5%. A statistical classification framework was developed to diagnose cytomegalovirus status using the catalog of TCR beta chain sequences. V and J gene assignment, in a later analysis, came from comparing TCR nucleotide sequences with IMGT/GENE-DB human TR gene sequences. The TCRdist pipeline was used in a later analysis to assign CDR3 sequences and most-parsimonious VDJ recombination scenarios. In a later analysis, each TCR beta chain was defined by its CDR3 amino acid sequence together with its V-gene family, and reads without a unique V-gene family were excluded. A later analysis removed 500 to 650 highly shared, low-generation-probability nucleotide sequences to deal with suspected cross-contamination and a sequencing artifact. A later analysis calculated a clonal expansion index for each public chain from normalized within-repertoire ranks of inferred template counts. In a later analysis, generation probabilities were computed using a VDJ recombination model fitted to out-of-frame rearrangements, and the results were checked against IGoR. Hypergeometric tests were used in a later analysis to score TCR-TCR, TCR-HLA and TCR-CMV co-occurrence, with a repertoire-size bias correction applied to the TCR pairs. False discovery rates were estimated in a later analysis by permuting HLA or CMV assignments 20 times. In a later analysis, co-occurring TCRs were grouped using DBSCAN, with TCRdist sequence similarity added in when clustering inside HLA-allele-positive subsets. Repertoires with fewer than 30,000 or more than 120,000 public chains were left out of co-occurrence clustering, as were five repertoires with anomalous nucleotide sharing. TCRdb holds this immuneACCESS table with in-frame rearrangements only. Some clones are missing; in checked studies, unresolved V genes explain under half, and the rest has no known cause. V and J calls and clone size are as listed in that table; D and trimming were resolved from the DNA. Within this sample are 150,000 to 200,000 clones, with 75% to 90% of them counted one time only. Over 1.5% of the sample rests with the top ten.

In total, roughly 710 healthy bone marrow donors made up the cohort. All cohort members were sampled while nominally healthy, although unrecorded immune exposures were likely present. The donor was CMV seronegative and was included in the group of 352 seronegative cohort members. A peripheral blood sample was provided by each donor, and peripheral blood mononuclear cells were used for TCR beta sequencing. Genomic DNA was extracted from the blood cell samples with the Qiagen DNeasy Blood Extraction Kit. The research as a whole found: According to the authors, the approach could potentially be generalized to other disease states and immunological phenotypes. HLA typing was unavailable for some donors at each locus, so association tests used only the typed subset. A further reported finding was that TCR beta sequences accurately predicted the HLA-A and HLA-B alleles for most subjects in the first cohort. In a later analysis, HLA-associated TCR beta chains were found to be more clonally expanded and to have lower generation probabilities than equally common non-associated chains. A cluster of highly shared sequence variants was judged likely to be a technical artifact of the sequencing pipeline. The 87-base-pair reads could not distinguish some IMGT-functional V segments, including TRBV6-2 and TRBV6-3, so those segments were excluded. A later analysis found that most CMV-associated TCR beta chains appeared HLA-restricted, with HLA associations seemingly driven largely by CMV exposure. In a later analysis, several top co-occurrence clusters were reported to appear linked to parvovirus B19, influenza, CMV and Epstein-Barr virus. The classifier was reported to diagnose cytomegalovirus status with high specificity and sensitivity in both the original cohort and the validation cohort. Compared with the approximately 710-donor mean, donors in an Asian-associated ancestry cluster had fewer N-insertions in productive TCRs, according to a later genetic analysis. A total of around 150 TCR beta chains were listed by the study as associated with cytomegalovirus. Because counts were too low, seventeen rarely observed V segments, including chromosome 9 orphons, were excluded from the earlier analysis of 587 of the donors. In this cohort, only TCR beta chains were sequenced, and detectable features were limited by the absence of alpha or paired-chain data. While some public TCRs were present in many individuals, most TCR sequences turned up only very rarely across donors. A later genetic analysis associated a missense DCLRE1C variant with V-gene and J-gene trimming of TCR beta chains, and an independent cohort replicated the association. Assigning TCR associations to individual alleles was difficult when HLA alleles, especially DR and DQ, strongly co-occurred. Linkage disequilibrium might explain the correlated functional status among segregating V segments, but an unknown experimental factor could not be ruled out. Roughly uniform sequencing depth across donors was assumed in presence/absence analyses, although this assumption may not hold. Immune exposure information for the cohort was limited to CMV serostatus. In vitro tests confirmed that three of the cytomegalovirus-associated TCR beta chains recognize cytomegalovirus antigens. In a later analysis, 16,951 TCR beta sequences were associated with specific HLA alleles at a false discovery rate of 0.05. In a later analysis, the rate of TCR association differed among HLA loci, with DRB1 alleles having the most associated TCRs and HLA-C alleles having the fewest. In an earlier analysis of several hundred of the donors, most TCR beta V segments were observed in productive rearrangements about 87% or about 30% of the time, broadly matching IMGT annotations.

Concerning this clone itself: What antigen it recognizes has not been identified. One base away there is no much larger clone; base qualities are not given.

This chain joins TRBV6-1 to TRBJ1-2, with 9 junctional bases fitting TRBD1. This clonotype was sampled from a woman younger than 35 in good health and CMV-seronegative. Sequenced input: PBMCs. The CDR3 has the sequence CASRPRTGDGYGYTF. The bases are TGTGCCAGCAGACCCCGGACAGGGGACGGCTATGGCTACACCTTC.